These 14 T cell receptor beta chains share one sample of origin, sequenced in a study of a mutant IDH1 vaccine in newly diagnosed glioma. The method was immunoSEQ multiplex PCR; TCRdb's version includes in-frame clones alone and lacks a portion of them. The sample carries 35,000 to 45,000 clones, about 80% recorded once. These TCRs' antigens remain unknown. Time point meaning: week 11, during vaccination. It was 300 ug of mutant IDH1 20-mer peptide that made up each vaccine dose, given with topical imiquimod. Here the sequenced sample was peripheral blood mononuclear cells (PBMCs), taken from a glioma patient whose treatment included an IDH1 peptide vaccine. These receptors originate from a woman in her 30s with glioma. Some clones in this sample may be carry-over from other donors' samples.

This clone was seen a handful of times. This chain uses TRBV27 with TRBJ1-5; D perhaps matches TRBD1 (6 bases). This CDR3 region has 15 residues. V gave up 3 bases and J gave up 2 bases, with 11 bases separating them. The germline CDR1 and CDR2 sequences are MNHEY and SMNVEV (reference sequence). CDR3 nucleotides: TGTGCCAGCAGTTTGCAAGGGGGAGGCAATCAGCCCCAGCATTTT. Translated: CASSLQGGGNQPQHF.

The chain employs TRBV27 and TRBJ2-7, with 7 bases fitting TRBD1. Per the germline V gene, CDR1 is MNHEY and CDR2 is SMNVEV (reference sequence). V lost 0 bases and J lost 3; bases outside the gene matches: 8. The CDR3 extends over 16 amino acids. The DNA of the CDR3 is TGTGCCAGCAGTTTATCGAACAGGGGAACCTACTACGAGCAGTACTTC. This gives the protein CASSLSNRGTYYEQYF.

This sequence joins TRBV5-4 and TRBJ2-1; D not resolved. V was pared by 4 bases and J by 0 bases, with 8 bases between. The CDR3 is 14 amino acids. Germline loops: CDR1 SGHNT, CDR2 YYREEE (reference sequence). CDR3 sequence: CASSPGNSYNEQFF. In nucleotides, the CDR3 is TGTGCCAGCAGCCCTGGGAACTCCTACAATGAGCAGTTCTTC.

CDR3 nucleotides: TGTGCCAGCAGCCAGGACAGGACCTACGAGCAGTACTTC. Its translation is CASSQDRTYEQYF. This chain links TRBV5-4 with TRBJ2-7; 7 nucleotides agree with TRBD1. CDR3 size: 13 residues. V dropped 4 bases and J dropped 2; count of bases not matched to a gene: 3. Looked up from germline, CDR1 is SGHNT and CDR2 is YYREEE (reference sequence).

The J gene is TRBJ1-3, the V gene TRBV19, with D perhaps TRBD1 (5 bases). The CDR3 spans 15 residues. In germline, CDR1 is LNHDA, CDR2 SQIVND (reference sequence). With 3 bases removed from V and 1 base from J, the gap between germline ends came to 10 bases. CDR3 nucleotide sequence: TGTGCCAGTAGTATTCCCGGGGCTTCTGGAAACACCATATATTTT. Translation gives CASSIPGASGNTIYF.

CDR3 loop: CATLRYTDTQYF. The CDR3 DNA sequence: TGTGCCACCTTAAGGTACACAGATACGCAGTATTTT. The chain has TRBV6-5 and TRBJ2-3; D gene ambiguous. CDR1 is MNHEY and CDR2 is SVGAGI in the germline V gene. V lost 10 bases, J lost 2 bases, and 10 bases lay in between. The CDR3 has 12 residues.

J is TRBJ1-1 and V is TRBV19; D may be TRBD1 (5 bases). Germline assignment: CDR1 LNHDA and CDR2 SQIVND (reference sequence). This CDR3 spans 13 amino acids. The ends were cut back, 7 bases at V and 6 bases at J, with 15 bases in the middle. The CDR3 reads CASTPGGLAEAFF. CDR3 nucleotides: TGTGCCAGTACCCCGGGGGGTCTGGCTGAAGCTTTCTTT.

The chain is built from TRBV30 and TRBJ2-1; the match to TRBD2 covers 7 bases. This CDR3 is built from 17 residues. In germline, CDR1 is GTSNPN, CDR2 SVGIG (reference sequence). Trimming removed 3 bases from V and 0 bases from J; junction bases left unmatched: 11. CDR3 in DNA: TGTGCCTGGAGGGACGGACTAGGAGGGAGCTCCTACAATGAGCAGTTCTTC. This gives the protein CAWRDGLGGSSYNEQFF.

The CDR3 region has the DNA TGCGCCAGCAGCTGGGCGACAGAACCGACCTACACCTTC. Its protein product is CASSWATEPTYTF. V and J are TRBV5-1 and TRBJ1-2; TRBD1 might be the D (5 bases). The CDR3 covers 13 residues. V was clipped by 3 bases and J by 10 bases, with 16 bases between them. The V gene's germline CDR1 is SGHRS and CDR2 YFSETQ.

This chain uses TRBV5-5 with TRBJ1-5; D possibly corresponds to TRBD1 (6 bases). Germline V gene lookup returns CDR1 SGHKS and CDR2 YYEKEE (reference sequence). The CDR3 spans 13 residues. Trimming took 4 bases from V and 7 from J, leaving 12 bases between them. The CDR3 DNA follows: TGTGCCAGCAGCATAGGACAGCGGCAGCCCCAGCATTTT. It translates to CASSIGQRQPQHF.

The V call is TRBV13, the J call TRBJ2-5, with 9 bases matching TRBD1. Per germline, CDR1 PRHDT and CDR2 FYEKMQ (reference sequence). Germline trimming cut 4 bases from V and 5 bases from J; bases unmatched to any gene: 8. CDR3 size: 15 residues. CDR3 amino acids: CASSSETGGGETQYF. The CDR3 bases are TGTGCCAGCAGCTCGGAAACAGGGGGCGGGGAGACCCAGTACTTC. Using reference TRBV13 and TRBJ2-5 for the parts outside the CDR3, the full variable domain is AAGVIQSPRHLIKEKRETATLKCYPIPRHDTVYWYQQGPGQDPQFLISFYEKMQSDKGSIPDRFSAQQFSDYHSELNMSSLELGDSALYFCASSSETGGGETQYFGPGTRLLVL.

This clone was observed a handful of times. V usage is TRBV4-2 and J usage is TRBJ1-5; no reliable D call. Germline CDR1 and CDR2: LGHNA and YNFKEQ. The CDR3 extends over 16 amino acids. V was pared by 2 bases and J by 4 bases, with 15 bases between. Written as DNA, the CDR3 is TGTGCCAGCAGCCAAACTCACGGGGTGGGAAATCAGCCCCAGCATTTT. Amino acid sequence: CASSQTHGVGNQPQHF.

The chain employs TRBV29-1 and TRBJ2-7; unclear D gene. The germline V and J ends were trimmed by 7 bases and 5 bases, with 12 bases remaining between them. The germline gives CDR1 SQVTM, CDR2 ANQGSEA. The CDR3 has 11 amino acids. This CDR3 is CSAGPRHEQYF. The CDR3 DNA is TGCAGCGCCGGTCCCCGGCACGAGCAGTACTTC.

The V gene is TRBV29-1, the J gene TRBJ2-7; no clear D gene. The length of the CDR3 is 12 residues. CDR1 is SQVTM and CDR2 is ANQGSEA in the germline V gene. V lost 0 bases and J 3 bases, leaving 6 bases between the germline ends. CDR3: CSVEDRSYEQYF. The CDR3 region has the DNA TGCAGCGTTGAAGATCGGAGCTACGAGCAGTACTTC.